This section outlines one T cell receptor beta chain sequence together with its context. No antigen is known for it. At one end, the junction sequence differs from germline, possibly due to a read error. The CDR3 extends over 15 amino acids. The germline gives CDR1 SSHAT, CDR2 FNYEAQ (reference sequence). This record belongs to a study of T cell responses to AZD1222 COVID-19 vaccine. Study-wide results and caveats: Donors were largely white British and mainly female; clonal diversity was possibly underestimated.

Sequenced by immunoSEQ multiplex PCR; TCRdb stores in-frame clones only, minus some. The profile shows under 200,000 clones, about 91% of them singletons. This receptor was identified in an adult in good health. J is TRBJ2-3 and V is TRBV7-7, with 15 bases identical to TRBD2. This sample comprised peripheral blood, obtained on day 0 of MenACWY control vaccination. The CDR3 region is CASSIGLAGGERQYF. The CDR3 bases are TGTGCTAGCAGCATCGGACTAGCGGGAGGGGAACGGCAGTATTTT.